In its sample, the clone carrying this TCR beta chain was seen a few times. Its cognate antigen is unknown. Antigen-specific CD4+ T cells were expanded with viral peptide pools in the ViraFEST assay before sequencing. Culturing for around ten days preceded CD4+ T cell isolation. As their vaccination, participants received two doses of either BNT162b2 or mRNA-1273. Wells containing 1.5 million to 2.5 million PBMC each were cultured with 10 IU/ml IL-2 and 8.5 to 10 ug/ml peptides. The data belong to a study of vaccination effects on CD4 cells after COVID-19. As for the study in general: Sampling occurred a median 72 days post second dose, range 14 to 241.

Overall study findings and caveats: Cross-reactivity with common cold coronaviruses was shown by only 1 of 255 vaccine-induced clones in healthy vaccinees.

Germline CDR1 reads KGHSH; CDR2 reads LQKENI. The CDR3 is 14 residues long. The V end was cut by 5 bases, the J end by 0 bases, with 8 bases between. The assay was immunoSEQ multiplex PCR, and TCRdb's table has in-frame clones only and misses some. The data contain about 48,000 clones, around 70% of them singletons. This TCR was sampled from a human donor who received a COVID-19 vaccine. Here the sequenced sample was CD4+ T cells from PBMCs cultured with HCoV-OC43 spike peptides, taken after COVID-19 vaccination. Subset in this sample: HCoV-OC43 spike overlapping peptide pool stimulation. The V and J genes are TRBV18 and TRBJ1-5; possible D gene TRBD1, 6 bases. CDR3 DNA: TGTGCCAGCTCAACAGGGTCTAGCAATCAGCCCCAGCATTTT. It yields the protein CASSTGSSNQPQHF.